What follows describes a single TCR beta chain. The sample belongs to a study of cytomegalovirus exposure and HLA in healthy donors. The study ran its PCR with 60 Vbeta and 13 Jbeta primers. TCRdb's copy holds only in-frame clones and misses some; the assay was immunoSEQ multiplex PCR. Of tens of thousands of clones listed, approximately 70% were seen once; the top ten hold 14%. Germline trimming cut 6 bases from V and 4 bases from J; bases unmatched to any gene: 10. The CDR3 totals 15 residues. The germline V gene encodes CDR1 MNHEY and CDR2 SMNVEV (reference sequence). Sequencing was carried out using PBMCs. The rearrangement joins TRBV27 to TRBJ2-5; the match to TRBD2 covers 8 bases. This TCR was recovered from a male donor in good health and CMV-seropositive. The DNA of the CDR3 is TGTGCCAGCAGGCCAAAGACTAGCGTAGGAGAGACCCAGTACTTC. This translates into CASRPKTSVGETQYF.